A selection of T cell receptor beta chains follows, all from one sample in a study of shared T cell receptors in the human thymus. Profiled with immunoSEQ multiplex PCR; TCRdb holds only in-frame clones, not every one. This table has roughly 500,000 clones, more than 75% appearing once. The same sample was also used in a study of human thymus T cells.

Sequencing used thymocytes. These receptors all stem from a boy under two years old with a congenital heart defect. CDR3s include the opening cysteine and the closing phenylalanine or tryptophan. The D gene is left open where the match is weak. Only some rows state a clone size, as once, few, many or a class for expanded clones.

D gene	clone size	V gene	J gene	CDR3 protein	CDR3 DNA
-	-	TRBV28	TRBJ1-1	CASSLKGRGVYGNTEAFF	TGTGCCAGCAGTTTAAAGGGGCGGGGGGTGTATGGGAACACTGAAGCTTTCTTT
TRBD2	-	TRBV5-1	TRBJ2-3	CASSLPASGTSTDTQYF	TGCGCCAGCAGCCTCCCCGCTAGCGGGACTAGCACAGATACGCAGTATTTT
-	once	TRBV18	TRBJ1-2	CASSRSSHLDYGYTF	TGTGCCAGCTCACGGTCCAGCCACCTAGACTATGGCTACACCTTC
-	-	TRBV12-5	TRBJ2-1	CASGLPQTLRGSYNEQFF	TGTGCTAGTGGTTTGCCTCAAACACTACGGGGCTCCTACAATGAGCAGTTCTTC
-	-	TRBV5-1	TRBJ1-1	CASSLDQKRPEAFF	TGCGCCAGCAGCTTGGACCAGAAGAGGCCTGAAGCTTTCTTT
-	-	TRBV6-6	TRBJ1-1	CASSYGAGRAEAFF	TGTGCCAGCAGTTACGGGGCAGGACGGGCTGAAGCTTTCTTT
-	-	TRBV6-1	TRBJ2-7	CASRLSPSYEQYF	TGTGCCAGCAGGCTAAGCCCGTCCTACGAGCAGTACTTC
TRBD1	few	TRBV20-1	TRBJ2-7	CSAKTGVEQYF	TGCAGTGCTAAAACAGGGGTCGAGCAGTACTTC
-	-	TRBV15	TRBJ1-2	CATSRERKGDYNYGYTF	TGTGCCACCAGCAGAGAACGGAAAGGGGATTATAACTATGGCTACACCTTC
-	-	TRBV4-2	TRBJ2-6	CASSQDLGRAGANVLTF	TGTGCCAGCAGCCAAGACCTGGGCAGGGCTGGGGCCAACGTCCTGACTTTC
TRBD2	-	TRBV28	TRBJ2-7	CASRVEREGTYEQYF	TGTGCCAGCAGAGTTGAGCGGGAGGGCACCTACGAGCAGTACTTC
TRBD2	-	TRBV2	TRBJ2-7	CASSEGAGVSEQYF	TGTGCCAGCAGTGAAGGGGCGGGAGTCTCCGAGCAGTACTTC
-	-	TRBV13	TRBJ2-7	CASSEYGVYEQYF	TGTGCCAGCAGCGAGTACGGGGTCTACGAGCAGTACTTC
TRBD2	-	TRBV11-3	TRBJ2-7	CASSFLAGGPGEQYF	TGTGCCAGCAGCTTCCTAGCGGGAGGGCCTGGCGAGCAGTACTTC
TRBD1	-	TRBV2	TRBJ1-2	CASSEDRGQRYGYTF	TGTGCCAGCAGCGAGGACAGGGGGCAGCGCTATGGCTACACCTTC
TRBD1	-	TRBV5-1	TRBJ2-2	CASSYWTGGAGELFF	TGCGCCAGCAGCTACTGGACAGGGGGCGCCGGGGAGCTGTTTTTT
-	-	TRBV10-1	TRBJ2-2	CASSESGLNTGELFF	TGCGCCAGCAGTGAGTCGGGACTTAACACCGGGGAGCTGTTTTTT
-	-	TRBV5-8	TRBJ2-6	CASSLGSSGGVSGANVLTF	TGTGCCAGCAGCTTGGGGTCCTCTGGCGGTGTCTCTGGGGCCAACGTCCTGACTTTC
-	-	TRBV6-1	TRBJ1-5	CASRHPGQLNQPQHF	TGTGCCAGCAGGCATCCGGGACAACTAAATCAGCCCCAGCATTTT
-	-	TRBV6-4	TRBJ1-2	CASSHYRLF	TGTGCCAGCAGCCATTATAGACTCTTC
TRBD2	-	TRBV9	TRBJ2-7	CASSAPSSGKDEQYF	TGTGCCAGCAGCGCCCCCTCTAGCGGGAAAGACGAGCAGTACTTC
-	-	TRBV7-6	TRBJ2-3	CASSLGTEGGTDTQYF	TGTGCCAGCAGCCTAGGAACGGAGGGAGGCACAGATACGCAGTATTTT
-	-	TRBV4-1	TRBJ2-1	CASSQAGQGNEQFF	TGCGCCAGCAGCCAAGCAGGTCAGGGCAATGAGCAGTTCTTC
-	-	TRBV5-4	TRBJ2-7	CASSFAPDEQYF	TGTGCCAGCAGCTTTGCCCCGGACGAGCAGTACTTC
TRBD1	-	TRBV18	TRBJ2-6	CASSLDGQDHTGANVLTF	TGTGCCAGCTCACTGGATGGACAGGACCATACTGGGGCCAACGTCCTGACTTTC
TRBD1	-	TRBV28	TRBJ2-7	CASSLSRTGNSDEQYF	TGTGCCAGCAGTTTATCGAGGACAGGGAATAGCGACGAGCAGTACTTC
TRBD1	-	TRBV27	TRBJ1-5	CASSRQGINQPQHF	TGTGCCAGCAGTAGACAGGGAATCAATCAGCCCCAGCATTTT
-	-	TRBV28	TRBJ2-5	CASRPDYLGSETQYF	TGTGCCAGCAGACCGGACTACCTCGGGAGTGAGACCCAGTACTTC
TRBD1	-	TRBV27	TRBJ2-7	CASSLSKGGGQGSYEQYF	TGTGCCAGCAGTTTATCGAAGGGGGGCGGACAGGGCTCCTACGAGCAGTACTTC
-	-	TRBV27	TRBJ1-4	CASSLRQDNEKLFF	TGTGCCAGCAGTTTACGGCAGGATAATGAAAAACTGTTTTTT
TRBD2	few	TRBV4-3	TRBJ2-7	CASSLLAGLLYEQYF	TGCGCCAGCAGCCTCCTAGCGGGACTCCTCTACGAGCAGTACTTC
-	-	TRBV11-2	TRBJ2-3	CASSIPESDTQYF	TGTGCCAGCAGCATCCCGGAGTCGGATACGCAGTATTTT
TRBD2	-	TRBV5-1	TRBJ2-1	CASSVRTSGRAGDWDEQFF	TGCGCCAGCAGCGTAAGGACTAGCGGGAGGGCCGGAGATTGGGATGAGCAGTTCTTC
-	once	TRBV14	TRBJ2-5	CASSQVRGGGRGLQETQYF	TGTGCCAGCAGCCAAGTTAGAGGAGGGGGGAGGGGACTCCAAGAGACCCAGTACTTC
-	-	TRBV18	TRBJ1-5	CASSHSSNQPQHF	TGTGCCAGCTCTCACAGCAGTAATCAGCCCCAGCATTTT
-	-	TRBV4-2	TRBJ2-7	CASSQDRDEQYF	TGTGCCAGCAGCCAAGATCGGGACGAGCAGTACTTC
-	-	TRBV5-1	TRBJ2-3	CASSQRITDTQYF	TGCGCCAGCAGTCAGAGGATCACAGATACGCAGTATTTT
-	few	TRBV19	TRBJ2-7	CASSEALELYF	TGTGCCAGTAGTGAGGCCCTCGAGCTGTACTTC
-	-	TRBV5-5	TRBJ1-5	CASSFWGPQGGRQPQHF	TGTGCCAGCAGCTTTTGGGGGCCTCAGGGTGGTAGGCAGCCCCAGCATTTT
-	-	TRBV27	TRBJ2-7	CASSLAADYPYEQYF	TGTGCCAGCAGTTTAGCGGCAGATTACCCCTACGAGCAGTACTTC
-	-	TRBV6-5	TRBJ2-1	CASRSSASRYNEQFF	TGTGCCAGCAGATCTTCGGCTAGTCGTTACAATGAGCAGTTCTTC
-	-	TRBV6-5	TRBJ2-1	CASSYGGSDYNEQFF	TGTGCCAGCAGTTACGGTGGCAGCGACTACAATGAGCAGTTCTTC
-	-	TRBV5-4	TRBJ1-2	CASSLDRWGRPLSNYGYTF	TGTGCCAGCAGCTTGGATCGATGGGGCAGGCCACTCTCTAACTATGGCTACACCTTC
-	-	TRBV4-3	TRBJ2-7	CASSQDQSTGYEQYF	TGCGCCAGCAGCCAAGATCAGAGTACGGGCTACGAGCAGTACTTC
TRBD2	-	TRBV4-2	TRBJ2-7	CASSPRWSGGQTYEQYF	TGTGCCAGCAGCCCAAGATGGTCGGGAGGCCAAACTTACGAGCAGTACTTC
-	few	TRBV25-1	TRBJ2-7	CASSESPAGQRYPYEQYF	TGTGCCAGCAGTGAATCTCCTGCCGGACAGCGATACCCTTACGAGCAGTACTTC
-	-	TRBV6-5	TRBJ2-2	CASSPTVAGELFF	TGTGCCAGCAGTCCCACAGTGGCCGGGGAGCTGTTTTTT
TRBD2	-	TRBV15	TRBJ2-1	CATSRGGLVGDNEQFF	TGTGCCACCAGCAGAGGCGGACTAGTAGGTGACAATGAGCAGTTCTTC
-	-	TRBV5-1	TRBJ2-2	CASSLVGGSAGELFF	TGCGCCAGCAGCTTGGTGGGGGGTAGCGCCGGGGAGCTGTTTTTT